The clone carrying this TCR beta chain was detected only a few times. TCRdb reprocessed the 5' RACE reads via MiXCR and lists one record per CDR3 protein. The sample records 200,000 to 250,000 distinct CDR3 sequences, 9% to 10% being singletons. The sample is drawn from a study of T-cell memory formation after mild COVID-19. The germline V gene encodes CDR1 LGHDT and CDR2 YNNKEL (reference sequence). There are 16 residues in the CDR3. Trimming took 4 bases from V and 7 from J; bases not matched to a gene: 13. The sequenced sample consisted of PBMCs or a T cell subset sorted from them (not recorded which). The clonotype was recovered from a man between 18 and 35 years old who had mild COVID-19 (a few samples of this study predate the infection). Cell type and time point are not known. V usage is TRBV3-1 and J usage is TRBJ1-5; TRBD1 matches at 7 bases. CDR3 residues: CASSLRDSPWGQPQHF. In DNA form, the CDR3 reads TGTGCCAGCAGCCTTAGGGACAGTCCCTGGGGGCAGCCCCAGCATTTT.